This is a list of T cell receptor beta chains from one sample in a study of Graves' ophthalmopathy and Graves' hyperthyroidism. TCRdb called the multiplex PCR reads again in MiXCR, with one record for every CDR3 protein. Among approximately 640,000 distinct CDR3 sequences, roughly 41% were seen once, and the ten largest hold 3% to 3.5%. The sequenced sample consisted of peripheral blood. The origin of the receptors is an adult man with Graves' ophthalmopathy. CDR3s include the opening cysteine and the closing phenylalanine or tryptophan. D genes are given only for firm matches. Rows may omit the clone size; those that give it use once, few, many or a size class.

clone_size	j_call	d_call	v_call	cdr3_nt	cdr3_aa
many	TRBJ1-2	NA	TRBV6-5	TGTGCCAGCAGTTACAGGTCTTATGGCTACACCTTC	CASSYRSYGYTF
many	TRBJ1-1	NA	TRBV10-2	TGCGCCAGCAGTGAGAATGGCAGCCCGAACACTGAAGCTTTCTTT	CASSENGSPNTEAFF
few	TRBJ1-1	TRBD1	TRBV15	TGTGCCACCAGCGTGACAGGGTCGACTGAAGCTTTCTTT	CATSVTGSTEAFF
NA	TRBJ2-5	TRBD1	TRBV10-3	TGTGCCATCAAAGGGACAGGCGGGGAGACCCAGTACTTC	CAIKGTGGETQYF
NA	TRBJ1-1	NA	TRBV29-1	TGCAGCTTCCGTGAGGGGAACACTGAAGCTTTCTTT	CSFREGNTEAFF
many	TRBJ2-5	NA	TRBV12-3/TRBV12-4	TGTGCCAGCAGTAAACGCACCGGGACTTTGAGAGAGACCCAGTACTTC	CASSKRTGTLRETQYF
NA	TRBJ2-5	NA	TRBV7-2	TGTGCCAGCAGCCCAGGGGGGGTCAGGCGGGAGACCCAGTACTTC	CASSPGGVRRETQYF
few	TRBJ2-7	NA	TRBV7-9	TGTGCCAGCAGCTTAGTTTCTAGTACCCACGAGCAGTACTTC	CASSLVSSTHEQYF
many	TRBJ1-1	NA	TRBV6-1	TGTGCCAGCCAGAGGAGGGGAATAGCTTTCTTT	CASQRRGIAFF
once	TRBJ1-1	NA	TRBV7-7	TGTGCTAGAGAAAGGGTTCTGGCCCCCAACACTGAAGCTTTCTTT	CARERVLAPNTEAFF
NA	TRBJ1-5	NA	TRBV19	TGTGCCAGTAGTATTCAAGCGGGGGAGACCTACGAGCATTTT	CASSIQAGETYEHF
few	TRBJ1-4	TRBD1	TRBV12-5	TGTGCTAGTGTCGGGACAGGGGCTAATGAAAAACTGTTTTTT	CASVGTGANEKLFF
many	TRBJ2-2	NA	TRBV5-5	TGTGCCAGCAGCTTGTGGGGCGGGGAGCTGTTTTTT	CASSLWGGELFF
NA	TRBJ1-4	NA	TRBV7-8	TGTGCCAGCAGCTTAGGGACAGTTAATGAAGAACTGTTTTTT	CASSLGTVNEELFF
many	TRBJ2-7	TRBD1	TRBV10-3	TGTGCCATCAGCCAAGGACAGGGGGAGTACTTC	CAISQGQGEYF
many	TRBJ1-2	NA	TRBV5-1	TGCGCCAGCAGCTTTAGCCAGGGACGGGACTATGGCTACACCTTC	CASSFSQGRDYGYTF
NA	TRBJ1-2	NA	TRBV24-1	TGTGCCACCAGTGATAGGGGAGGCTACACCTTC	CATSDRGGYTF
few	TRBJ2-7	TRBD1	TRBV6-5	TGTGCCAGCAGTCCCGGGACAGGAGGGAACTACGAGCAGTACTTC	CASSPGTGGNYEQYF
many	TRBJ1-5	NA	TRBV2	TGTGCCAGCAGTTCCCGAGTTCCGTATCAGCCCCAGCATTTT	CASSSRVPYQPQHF